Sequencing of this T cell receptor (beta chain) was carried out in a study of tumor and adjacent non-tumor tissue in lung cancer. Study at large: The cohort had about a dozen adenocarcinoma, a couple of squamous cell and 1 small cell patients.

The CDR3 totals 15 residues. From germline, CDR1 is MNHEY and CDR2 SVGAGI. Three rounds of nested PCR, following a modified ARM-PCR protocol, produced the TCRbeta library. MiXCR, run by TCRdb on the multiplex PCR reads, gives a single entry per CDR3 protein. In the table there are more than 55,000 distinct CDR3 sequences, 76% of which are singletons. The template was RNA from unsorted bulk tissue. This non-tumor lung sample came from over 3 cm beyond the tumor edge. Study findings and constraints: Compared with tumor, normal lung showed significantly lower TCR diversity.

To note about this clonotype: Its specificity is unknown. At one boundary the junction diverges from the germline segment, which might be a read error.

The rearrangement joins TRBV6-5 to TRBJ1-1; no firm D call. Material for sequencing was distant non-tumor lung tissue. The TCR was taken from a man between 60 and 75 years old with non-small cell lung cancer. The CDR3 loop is CTSSYGGQMSTEAFF. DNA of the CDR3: TGTACCAGCAGCTACGGCGGTCAGATGTCCACCGAAGCTTTCTTT.